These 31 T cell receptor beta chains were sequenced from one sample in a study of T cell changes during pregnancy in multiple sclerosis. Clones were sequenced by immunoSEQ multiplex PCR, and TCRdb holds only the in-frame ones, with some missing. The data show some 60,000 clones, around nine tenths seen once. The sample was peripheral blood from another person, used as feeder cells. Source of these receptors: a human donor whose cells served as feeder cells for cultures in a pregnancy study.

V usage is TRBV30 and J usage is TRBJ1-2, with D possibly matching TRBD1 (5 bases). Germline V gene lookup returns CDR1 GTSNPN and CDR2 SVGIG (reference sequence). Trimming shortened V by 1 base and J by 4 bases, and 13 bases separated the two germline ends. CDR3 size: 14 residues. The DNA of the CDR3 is TGTGCCTGGAGTGGCGGGACTAGCCTCTATGGCTACACCTTC. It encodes CAWSGGTSLYGYTF.

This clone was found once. Here the CDR3 DNA reads TGTGCCAGCAGCCAAGATTTGAGCGATCGGTCCTACAATGAGCAGTTCTTC. It is translated as CASSQDLSDRSYNEQFF. V gene TRBV4-2 combines with J gene TRBJ2-1; D call uncertain. Trimming pared 0 bases from V and 1 base from J, leaving 13 bases between. The germline gives CDR1 LGHNA, CDR2 YNFKEQ. The CDR3 has 17 amino acids.

The CDR3 here is CASSRSGTNYEQYF. CDR3 bases: TGTGCCAGCAGCCGCTCCGGGACTAACTACGAGCAGTACTTC. V gene TRBV7-8 combines with J gene TRBJ2-7, with 7 bases fitting TRBD2. Germline V CDR1 and CDR2: SGHVS, FQNEAQ. The trim removed 5 bases at V and 3 bases at J, leaving 7 bases unmatched. This CDR3 contains 14 residues.

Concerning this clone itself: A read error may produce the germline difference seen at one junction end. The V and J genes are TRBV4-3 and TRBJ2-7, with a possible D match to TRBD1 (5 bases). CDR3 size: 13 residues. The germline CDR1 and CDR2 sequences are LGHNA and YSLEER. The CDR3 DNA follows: TGCGCCAGCAGCCACGGATTGACAGCTACACCTGGGTTC. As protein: CASSHGLTATPGF.

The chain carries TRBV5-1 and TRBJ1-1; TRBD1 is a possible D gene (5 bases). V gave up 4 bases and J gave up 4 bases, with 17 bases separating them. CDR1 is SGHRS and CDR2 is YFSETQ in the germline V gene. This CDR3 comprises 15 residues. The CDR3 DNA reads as TGCGCCAGCAGCCTTTCCGGGGCGGGGGGCACTGAAGCTTTCTTT. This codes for CASSLSGAGGTEAFF. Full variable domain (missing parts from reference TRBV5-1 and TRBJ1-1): KAGVTQTPRYLIKTRGQQVTLSCSPISGHRSVSWYQQTPGQGLQFLFEYFSETQRNKGNFPGRFSGRQFSNSRSEMNVSTLELGDSALYLCASSLSGAGGTEAFFGQGTRLTVV.

The CDR3 DNA reads as TGTGCCTGGAGCCAGGGGGCCACTGAAGCTTTCTTT. Translation gives CAWSQGATEAFF. The V gene is TRBV30, the J gene TRBJ1-1; 8 bases line up with TRBD1. Germline V gene sequence: CDR1 GTSNPN, CDR2 SVGIG (reference sequence). With 3 bases clipped from V and 4 bases from J, the junction kept 1 base outside the gene matches. The CDR3 extends over 12 amino acids.

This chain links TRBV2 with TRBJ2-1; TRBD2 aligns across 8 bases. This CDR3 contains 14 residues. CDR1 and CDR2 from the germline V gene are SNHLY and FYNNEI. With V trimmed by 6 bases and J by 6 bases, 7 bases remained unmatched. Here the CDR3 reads CASRADAGGNEQFF. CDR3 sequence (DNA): TGTGCCAGCAGGGCGGACGCGGGGGGCAATGAGCAGTTCTTC.

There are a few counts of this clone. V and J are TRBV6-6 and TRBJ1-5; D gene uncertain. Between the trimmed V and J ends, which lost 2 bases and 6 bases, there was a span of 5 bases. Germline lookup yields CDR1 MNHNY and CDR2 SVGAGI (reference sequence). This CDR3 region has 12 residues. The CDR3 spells CASSYGSQPQHF. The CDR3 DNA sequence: TGTGCCAGCAGTTACGGGAGTCAGCCCCAGCATTTT.

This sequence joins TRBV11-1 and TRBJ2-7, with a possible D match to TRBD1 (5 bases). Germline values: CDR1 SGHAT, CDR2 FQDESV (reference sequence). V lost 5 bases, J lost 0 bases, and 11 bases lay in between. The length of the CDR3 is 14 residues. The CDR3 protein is CASSPDSVSYEQYF. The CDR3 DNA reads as TGTGCCAGCAGCCCTGACAGTGTCTCCTACGAGCAGTACTTC.

CDR3 sequence reads: CASSLGVRGYTF. CDR3 DNA sequence: TGTGCCAGCAGCCTGGGGGTACGGGGCTACACCTTC. The J gene is TRBJ1-2, the V gene TRBV5-4, with a tentative D call TRBD1 (5 bases). V was clipped by 4 bases and J by 8 bases, with 12 bases between them. The CDR3 runs 12 residues. Germline V gene lookup returns CDR1 SGHNT and CDR2 YYREEE (reference sequence).

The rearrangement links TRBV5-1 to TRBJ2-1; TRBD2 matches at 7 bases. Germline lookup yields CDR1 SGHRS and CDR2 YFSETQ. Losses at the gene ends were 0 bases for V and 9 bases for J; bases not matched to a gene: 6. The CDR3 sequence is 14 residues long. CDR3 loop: CASSLETSWGEQFF. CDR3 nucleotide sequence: TGCGCCAGCAGCTTGGAGACTAGCTGGGGTGAGCAGTTCTTC.

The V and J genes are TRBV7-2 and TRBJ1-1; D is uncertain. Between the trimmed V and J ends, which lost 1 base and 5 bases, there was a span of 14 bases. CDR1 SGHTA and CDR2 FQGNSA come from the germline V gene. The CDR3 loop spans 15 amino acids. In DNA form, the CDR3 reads TGTGCCAGCAGCTTAGATGGAGCCCCGGGGACTGAAGCTTTCTTT. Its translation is CASSLDGAPGTEAFF.

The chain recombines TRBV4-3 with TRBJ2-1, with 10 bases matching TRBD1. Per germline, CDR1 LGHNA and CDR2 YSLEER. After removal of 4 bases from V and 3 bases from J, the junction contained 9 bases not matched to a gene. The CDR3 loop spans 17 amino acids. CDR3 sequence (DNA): TGCGCCAGCAGCCGGGACAGGGGCCTTCAGTACTACAATGAGCAGTTCTTC. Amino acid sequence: CASSRDRGLQYYNEQFF.

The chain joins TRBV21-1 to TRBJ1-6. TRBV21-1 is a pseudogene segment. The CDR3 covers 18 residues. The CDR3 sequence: CASRRTIATHTHNSPLHF. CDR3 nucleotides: TGTGCCAGCAGGCGAACTATAGCTACACATACTCATAATTCACCCCTCCACTTT.

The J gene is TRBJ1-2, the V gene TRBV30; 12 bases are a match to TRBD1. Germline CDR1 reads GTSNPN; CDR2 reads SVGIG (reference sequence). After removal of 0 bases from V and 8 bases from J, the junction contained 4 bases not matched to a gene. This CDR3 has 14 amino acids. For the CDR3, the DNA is TGTGCCTGGAGTGTGGGACAGGGGGCGCGAGGCTACACCTTC. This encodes CAWSVGQGARGYTF.

CDR3 nucleotides: TGTGCCAGCAGAGGGGGACCCAACCAGTACTTC. Residues: CASRGGPNQYF. V is TRBV6-1 and J is TRBJ2-5; TRBD1 might be the D (6 bases). The CDR3 length is 11 residues. V lost 6 bases and J 10 bases, leaving 12 bases between the germline ends. Germline-derived CDR1 and CDR2 are MNHNS and SASEGT.

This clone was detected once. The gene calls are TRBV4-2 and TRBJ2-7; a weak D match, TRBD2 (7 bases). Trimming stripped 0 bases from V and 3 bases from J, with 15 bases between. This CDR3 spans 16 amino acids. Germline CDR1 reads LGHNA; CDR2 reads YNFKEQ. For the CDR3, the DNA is TGTGCCAGCAGCCAAGATCTGCGGGGGCTTCTCTACGAGCAGTACTTC. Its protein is CASSQDLRGLLYEQYF.

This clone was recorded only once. DNA for the CDR3: TGTGCCAGCAGTTACCAAATCGAGCGCACTGAAGCTTTCTTT. This codes for CASSYQIERTEAFF. The chain couples TRBV6-6 to TRBJ1-1; D uncertain. The CDR3 covers 14 residues. With 2 bases removed from V and 4 bases from J, the gap between germline ends came to 11 bases. CDR1 is MNHNY and CDR2 is SVGAGI in the germline V gene (reference sequence).

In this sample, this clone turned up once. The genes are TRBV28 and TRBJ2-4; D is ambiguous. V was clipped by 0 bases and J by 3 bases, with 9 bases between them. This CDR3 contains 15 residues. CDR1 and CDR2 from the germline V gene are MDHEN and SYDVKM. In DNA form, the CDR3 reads TGTGCCAGCAGTTTATGGTCGGGTGGCAAAAACATTCAGTACTTC. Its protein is CASSLWSGGKNIQYF. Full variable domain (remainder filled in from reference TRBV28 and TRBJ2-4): DVKVTQSSRYLVKRTGEKVFLECVQDMDHENMFWYRQDPGLGLRLIYFSYDVKMKEKGDIPEGYSVSREKKERFSLILESASTNQTSMYLCASSLWSGGKNIQYFGAGTRLSVL.

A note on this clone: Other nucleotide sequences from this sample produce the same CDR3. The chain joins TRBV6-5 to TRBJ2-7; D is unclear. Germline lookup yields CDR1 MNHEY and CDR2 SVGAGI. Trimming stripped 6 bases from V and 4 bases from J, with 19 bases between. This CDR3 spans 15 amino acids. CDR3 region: CASRTFSEHVYEQYF. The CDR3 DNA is TGTGCCAGCAGGACGTTTTCGGAACACGTTTACGAGCAGTACTTC.

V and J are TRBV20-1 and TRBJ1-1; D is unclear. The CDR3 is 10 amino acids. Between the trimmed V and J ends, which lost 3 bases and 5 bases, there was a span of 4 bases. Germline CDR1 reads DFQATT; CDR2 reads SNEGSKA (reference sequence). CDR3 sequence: CSASGTEAFF. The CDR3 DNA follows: TGCAGTGCTAGCGGGACTGAAGCTTTCTTT.

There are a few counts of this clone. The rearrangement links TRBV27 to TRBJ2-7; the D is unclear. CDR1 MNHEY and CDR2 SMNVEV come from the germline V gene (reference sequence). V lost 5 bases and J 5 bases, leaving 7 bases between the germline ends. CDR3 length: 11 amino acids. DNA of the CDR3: TGTGCCAGCAGTCACGGAAACGAGCAGTACTTC. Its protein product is CASSHGNEQYF.

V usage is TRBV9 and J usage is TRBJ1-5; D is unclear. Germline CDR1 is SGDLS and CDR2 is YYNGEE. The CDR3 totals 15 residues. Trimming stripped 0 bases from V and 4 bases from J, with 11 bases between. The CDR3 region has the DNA TGTGCCAGCAGCGTAGGAAGTAGTTATAATCAGCCCCAGCATTTT. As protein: CASSVGSSYNQPQHF.

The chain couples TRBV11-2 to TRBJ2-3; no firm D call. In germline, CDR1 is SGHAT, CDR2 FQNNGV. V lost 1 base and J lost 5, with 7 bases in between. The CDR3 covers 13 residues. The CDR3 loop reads CASSLGYVDTQYF. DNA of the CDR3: TGTGCCAGCAGCTTAGGATATGTAGATACGCAGTATTTT.

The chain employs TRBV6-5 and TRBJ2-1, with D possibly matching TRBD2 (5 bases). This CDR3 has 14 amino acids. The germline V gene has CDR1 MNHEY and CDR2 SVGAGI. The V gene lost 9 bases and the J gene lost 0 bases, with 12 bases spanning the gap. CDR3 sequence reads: CASKAESSYNEQFF. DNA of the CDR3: TGTGCCAGTAAAGCGGAGAGCTCCTACAATGAGCAGTTCTTC.

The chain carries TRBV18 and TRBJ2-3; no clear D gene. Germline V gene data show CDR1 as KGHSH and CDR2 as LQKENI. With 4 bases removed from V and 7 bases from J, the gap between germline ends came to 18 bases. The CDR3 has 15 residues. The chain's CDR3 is CASSQLVEGRNTQYF. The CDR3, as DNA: TGTGCCAGCTCACAATTGGTAGAAGGTCGAAATACGCAGTATTTT. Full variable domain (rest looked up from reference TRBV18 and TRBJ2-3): NAGVMQNPRHLVRRRGQEARLRCSPMKGHSHVYWYRQLPEEGLKFMVYLQKENIIDESGMPKERFSAEFPKEGPSILRIQQVVRGDSAAYFCASSQLVEGRNTQYFGPGTRLTVL.

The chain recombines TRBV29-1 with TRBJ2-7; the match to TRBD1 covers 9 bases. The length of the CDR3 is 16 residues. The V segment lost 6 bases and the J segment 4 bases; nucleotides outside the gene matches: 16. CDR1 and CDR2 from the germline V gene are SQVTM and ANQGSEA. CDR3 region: CSVAGKWGQGEYEQYF. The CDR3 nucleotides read TGCAGCGTCGCAGGGAAATGGGGACAGGGAGAATACGAGCAGTACTTC.

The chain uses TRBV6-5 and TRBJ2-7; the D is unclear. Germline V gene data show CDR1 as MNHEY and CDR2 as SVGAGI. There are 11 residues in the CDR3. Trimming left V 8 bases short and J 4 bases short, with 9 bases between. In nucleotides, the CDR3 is TGTGCCAGCCTTGGTGGATACGAGCAGTACTTC. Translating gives CASLGGYEQYF.

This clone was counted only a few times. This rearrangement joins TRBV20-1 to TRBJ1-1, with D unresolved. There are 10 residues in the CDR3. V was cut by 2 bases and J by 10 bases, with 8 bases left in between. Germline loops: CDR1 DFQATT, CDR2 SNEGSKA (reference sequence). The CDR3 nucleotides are TGCAGTGCTAGATTTAAAGGAGCTTTCTTT. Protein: CSARFKGAFF.

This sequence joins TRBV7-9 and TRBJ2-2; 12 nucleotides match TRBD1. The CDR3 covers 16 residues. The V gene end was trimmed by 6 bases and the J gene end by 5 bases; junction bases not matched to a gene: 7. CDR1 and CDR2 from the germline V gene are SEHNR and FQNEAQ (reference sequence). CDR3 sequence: CASREGQGAGTGELFF. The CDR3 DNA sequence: TGTGCCAGCAGAGAGGGACAGGGGGCCGGGACCGGGGAGCTGTTTTTT.

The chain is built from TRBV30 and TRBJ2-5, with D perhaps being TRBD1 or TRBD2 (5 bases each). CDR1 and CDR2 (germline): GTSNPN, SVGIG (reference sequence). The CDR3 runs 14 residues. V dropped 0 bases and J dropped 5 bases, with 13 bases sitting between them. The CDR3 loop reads CAWSVRLGEETQYF. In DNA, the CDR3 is TGTGCCTGGAGTGTACGTCTAGGGGAGGAGACCCAGTACTTC.